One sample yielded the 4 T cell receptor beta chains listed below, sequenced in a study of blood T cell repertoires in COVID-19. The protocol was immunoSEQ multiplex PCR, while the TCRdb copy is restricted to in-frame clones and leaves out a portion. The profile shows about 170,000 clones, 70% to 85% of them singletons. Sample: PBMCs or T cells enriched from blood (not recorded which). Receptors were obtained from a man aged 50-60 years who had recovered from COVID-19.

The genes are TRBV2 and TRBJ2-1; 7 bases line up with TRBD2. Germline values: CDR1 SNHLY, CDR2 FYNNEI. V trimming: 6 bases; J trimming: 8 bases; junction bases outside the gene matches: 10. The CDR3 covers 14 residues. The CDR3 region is CASSPGTGGDEQFF. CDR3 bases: TGTGCCAGCAGCCCCGGGACTGGGGGGGATGAGCAGTTCTTC.

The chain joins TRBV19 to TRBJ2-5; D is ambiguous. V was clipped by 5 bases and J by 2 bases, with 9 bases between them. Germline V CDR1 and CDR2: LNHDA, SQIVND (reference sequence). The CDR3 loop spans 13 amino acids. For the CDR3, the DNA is TGTGCCAGTAGTCGGTCGGTTCAAGAGACCCAGTACTTC. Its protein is CASSRSVQETQYF.

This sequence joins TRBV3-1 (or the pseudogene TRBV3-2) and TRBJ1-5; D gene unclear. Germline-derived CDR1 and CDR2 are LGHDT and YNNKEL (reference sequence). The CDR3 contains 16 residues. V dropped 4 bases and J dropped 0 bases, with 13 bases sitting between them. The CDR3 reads CASSPFSAGSNQPQHF. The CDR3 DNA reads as TGTGCCAGCAGCCCCTTCTCCGCGGGTAGCAATCAGCCCCAGCATTTT.

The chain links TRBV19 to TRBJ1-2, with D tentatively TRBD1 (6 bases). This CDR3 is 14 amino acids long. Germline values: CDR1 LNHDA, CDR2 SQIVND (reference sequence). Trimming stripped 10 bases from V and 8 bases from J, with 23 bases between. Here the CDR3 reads CATYQQGIGRGYTF. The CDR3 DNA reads TGTGCCACCTACCAACAGGGAATCGGGCGAGGCTACACCTTC.